The entry below gives a single TCR beta chain sequence along with its context. Its antigen is still unknown. Investigators prepared the TCR beta libraries by applying iRepertoire HTBI primers and Arm-PCR of CDR3 regions. TCRdb redid the calling of the multiplex PCR reads with MiXCR, one entry per CDR3 protein. Among roughly 400,000 distinct CDR3 sequences listed, more than 20% were seen once. The sample originates from a study of regulatory T cells in long-lasting Graves disease. Regarding time point: persistent/refractory GD, antithyroid drugs over 5 years with positive TRAb. After RNA was extracted from PBMCs, the TCR library was made from it. Study-level results: TCR diversity was lower in persistent than newly diagnosed Graves' disease. Authors noted too few samples as a limitation.

V lost 6 bases to trimming and J lost 7 bases; unmatched junction nucleotides: 6. Germline V gives CDR1 SQVTM, CDR2 ANQGSEA. The CDR3 extends over 12 amino acids. The specimen comprised peripheral blood mononuclear cells (PBMCs), sampled when the disease was refractory, from a patient treated with antithyroid drugs. The clonotype comes from a female donor with Graves disease. This chain uses TRBV29-1 with TRBJ2-1, with 7 bases lining up with TRBD1. This CDR3 reads CSVAGTANEQFF. Here the CDR3 DNA reads TGCAGCGTCGCCGGGACAGCGAATGAGCAGTTCTTC.